This T cell receptor (beta chain) came from a study of T cell responses to AZD1222 COVID-19 vaccine. Method: immunoSEQ multiplex PCR; TCRdb's copy keeps in-frame clones and lacks some. Of about 100,000 clones detected, around 90% appear once; the ten largest clones hold roughly 1.7%. CDR3 length: 16 residues. Germline CDR1 and CDR2: MGHRA and YSYEKL. Trimming shortened V by 5 bases and J by 0 bases, and 14 bases separated the two germline ends. The receptor was derived from an adult in good health. This material consisted of peripheral blood, taken on day 0 of AZD1222 vaccination. This chain joins TRBV4-1 and TRBJ2-1; D gene ambiguous. CDR3 loop: CASSNNPQYSYNEQFF. CDR3 coding DNA: TGCGCCAGCAGCAACAACCCCCAATACTCCTACAATGAGCAGTTCTTC.